These 26 T cell receptor beta chains originate from one sample sequenced in a study of blood T cell repertoires in COVID-19. The assay was immunoSEQ multiplex PCR, and TCRdb's table has in-frame clones only and misses some. The profile covers roughly 210,000 clones, with roughly nine tenths appearing a single time and approximately 1.8% taken by the ten largest. The sequenced sample consisted of peripheral blood. These receptors came from a man aged 70-80 years with acute or convalescent COVID-19.

About this clone itself: This may be a read error: a much more frequent sequence differs by one nucleotide. The rearrangement joins TRBV5-1 to TRBJ2-5; D is uncertain. Trimming cost V 4 bases and J 1 base, with 2 bases left between them. The CDR3 length is 11 residues. CDR1 SGHRS and CDR2 YFSETQ come from the germline V gene. The CDR3 sequence: CASSLQETQYF. Written as DNA, the CDR3 is TGCGCCAGCAGCCTCCAAGAGACCCAGTACTTC.

The chain uses TRBV2 and TRBJ1-2; 7 bases fit TRBD1. The CDR3 contains 14 residues. Germline values: CDR1 SNHLY, CDR2 FYNNEI. The trim removed 6 bases at V and 7 bases at J, leaving 11 bases unmatched. The CDR3 is CASSARGRVSGYTF. CDR3 nucleotides: TGTGCCAGCAGCGCTAGGGGGCGGGTCTCTGGCTACACCTTC.

The chain joins TRBV5-5 to TRBJ1-2, with a tentative D call TRBD1 (5 bases). The CDR3 covers 13 residues. V was trimmed by 2 bases and J by 4 bases, leaving 9 bases between them. Per the germline V gene, CDR1 is SGHKS and CDR2 is YYEKEE (reference sequence). CDR3 in amino acids: CASSFDSPYGYTF. For the CDR3, the DNA is TGTGCCAGCAGCTTTGACAGCCCCTATGGCTACACCTTC. The variable domain in full, with the rest retrieved from reference TRBV5-5 and TRBJ1-2, is DAGVTQSPTHLIKTRGQQVTLRCSPISGHKSVSWYQQVLGQGPQFIFQYYEKEERGRGNFPDRFSARQFPNYSSELNVNALLLGDSALYLCASSFDSPYGYTFGSGTRLTVV.

The chain recombines TRBV11-2 with TRBJ2-1; tentatively, D is TRBD2 (6 bases). The CDR3 loop spans 17 amino acids. Germline V CDR1 and CDR2: SGHAT, FQNNGV. V lost 5 bases and J lost 2, with 19 bases in between. The CDR3 reads CASSPRAGPGAYNEQFF. The CDR3 DNA follows: TGTGCCAGCAGCCCCCGAGCTGGTCCGGGAGCCTACAATGAGCAGTTCTTC.

The V gene is TRBV18, the J gene TRBJ2-1; 10 bases are a match to TRBD2. J gave up 5 bases and V 2 bases, and 3 bases lay outside the gene matches. Germline V gives CDR1 KGHSH, CDR2 LQKENI. The length of the CDR3 is 15 residues. The CDR3 bases are TGTGCCAGCTCACCATGGCTAGCGGGAGACAATGAGCAGTTCTTC. Protein: CASSPWLAGDNEQFF. Complete variable domain (other parts from reference TRBV18 and TRBJ2-1): NAGVMQNPRHLVRRRGQEARLRCSPMKGHSHVYWYRQLPEEGLKFMVYLQKENIIDESGMPKERFSAEFPKEGPSILRIQQVVRGDSAAYFCASSPWLAGDNEQFFGPGTRLTVL.

This sequence joins TRBV3-1 (or the pseudogene TRBV3-2) and TRBJ1-2; TRBD1 matches 8 bases. The trim removed 2 bases at V and 7 bases at J, leaving 6 bases unmatched. This CDR3 comprises 14 residues. CDR1 is LGHDT and CDR2 is YNNKEL in the germline V gene (reference sequence). In DNA, the CDR3 is TGTGCCAGCAGCCAACACACAGGGGGAGCTGGCTACACCTTC. Amino acid sequence: CASSQHTGGAGYTF.

V and J are TRBV24-1 and TRBJ2-7; perhaps TRBD1 as D (7 bases). Germline V lookup: CDR1 KGHDR, CDR2 SFDVKD. The CDR3 length is 14 residues. The V gene lost 6 bases and the J gene lost 4 bases, with 15 bases spanning the gap. This CDR3 reads CATSPSGGGYEQYF. For the CDR3, the DNA is TGTGCCACCAGTCCCTCAGGGGGAGGATACGAGCAGTACTTC.

The chain employs TRBV6-5 and TRBJ1-1; 11 bases are shared with TRBD1. V shed 2 bases and J 6 bases; nucleotides not matched to a gene: 8. The CDR3 runs 16 residues. Germline CDR1 is MNHEY and CDR2 is SVGAGI. The DNA for the CDR3 is TGTGCCAGCAGTTACCCTAGGACAGGGGGCTCGGCTGAAGCTTTCTTT. Encoded protein: CASSYPRTGGSAEAFF.

This sequence joins TRBV7-2 and TRBJ2-7; 16 nucleotides agree with TRBD2. The CDR3 has 16 residues. The germline gives CDR1 SGHTA, CDR2 FQGNSA. With 3 bases clipped from V and 3 bases from J, the junction kept 2 bases outside the gene matches. CDR3: CASSFGTSGGGYEQYF. The CDR3 coding sequence is TGTGCCAGCAGCTTCGGGACTAGCGGGGGGGGCTACGAGCAGTACTTC.

The rearrangement links TRBV6-5 to TRBJ2-7; 7 bases align to TRBD2. Germline V gives CDR1 MNHEY, CDR2 SVGAGI. The CDR3 is 11 amino acids. The junction had 0 bases not matched to a gene; V was cut back by 5 bases and J by 5 bases. In DNA, the CDR3 is TGTGCCAGCAGTCGGGGGGACGAGCAGTACTTC. Its translation: CASSRGDEQYF.

The chain is built from TRBV11-3 and TRBJ1-2; D unclear. Trimming shortened V by 6 bases and J by 2 bases, and 16 bases separated the two germline ends. The CDR3 sequence is 15 residues long. Germline CDR1 is SGHNT and CDR2 is YENEEA. The CDR3: CASSVERYSNYGYTF. CDR3 nucleotide sequence: TGTGCCAGCAGTGTTGAAAGATACTCAAACTATGGCTACACCTTC.

V and J are TRBV7-2 and TRBJ1-1; D possibly corresponds to TRBD1 (5 bases). The ends were cut back, 6 bases at V and 2 bases at J, with 16 bases in the middle. Germline lookup yields CDR1 SGHTA and CDR2 FQGNSA. CDR3 length: 15 amino acids. The CDR3 DNA follows: TGTGCCAGCAGTATTAAACGACAGCTCAACACTGAAGCTTTCTTT. Protein: CASSIKRQLNTEAFF.

The DNA of the CDR3 is TGTGCCAGCAGCGGACCGGGACTAGCGGGACTGAATGAGCAGTTCTTC. This encodes CASSGPGLAGLNEQFF. The rearrangement links TRBV9 to TRBJ2-1; TRBD2 matches at 13 bases. V was pared by 3 bases and J by 7 bases, with 7 bases of the junction left unmatched. CDR3 length: 16 residues. The germline V gene encodes CDR1 SGDLS and CDR2 YYNGEE.

J is TRBJ2-2 and V is TRBV5-1; possibly TRBD2 for D (5 bases). This CDR3 contains 15 residues. From germline, CDR1 is SGHRS and CDR2 YFSETQ. Trimming removed 4 bases from V and 2 bases from J, with 12 bases in between. The CDR3 nucleotides read TGCGCCAGCAGCCGCGGGTATCTTAACACCGGGGAGCTGTTTTTT. Protein: CASSRGYLNTGELFF.

This clone appeared once. This chain joins TRBV7-3 and TRBJ2-1; possible D gene TRBD1, 5 bases. The CDR3 runs to 13 residues. The germline gives CDR1 SGHTA, CDR2 FQGTGA. Trimming stripped 1 base from V and 8 bases from J, with 9 bases between. CDR3 sequence (DNA): TGTGCCAGCAGCTTAAGTCAGGGCGATGAGCAGTTCTTC. Protein: CASSLSQGDEQFF.

This chain links TRBV28 with TRBJ1-2; 9 bases match TRBD1. Trimming cost V 10 bases and J 7 bases; bases outside gene matches: 10. This CDR3 is 13 amino acids long. Looked up from germline, CDR1 is MDHEN and CDR2 is SYDVKM. CDR3 sequence (DNA): TGTGCCATCCGAGGGACAGGGTCTTCTGGCTACACCTTC. This codes for CAIRGTGSSGYTF.

The rearrangement links TRBV5-4 to TRBJ2-7; 14 bases are shared with TRBD2. The CDR3 runs to 16 residues. The V gene end was trimmed by 3 bases and the J gene end by 4 bases; junction bases not matched to a gene: 6. Germline V CDR1 and CDR2: SGHNT, YYREEE (reference sequence). DNA of the CDR3: TGTGCCAGCAGCTGGGGACTAGCGGGGGCCAGGTACGAGCAGTACTTC. Protein: CASSWGLAGARYEQYF.

This clone has just a few counts. The chain employs TRBV5-3 and TRBJ2-2, with D tentatively TRBD1 (5 bases). TRBV5-3 carries the ORF label, with uncertain function. There are 18 residues in the CDR3. V was pared by 0 bases and J by 5 bases, with 20 bases between. CDR3 in amino acids: CARSLGQGRGFDTGELFF. CDR3 DNA: TGTGCCAGAAGCTTGGGGCAGGGTAGAGGTTTCGATACCGGGGAGCTGTTTTTT.

In its sample, this clone was seen once. The rearrangement joins TRBV12-5 to TRBJ1-1, with D tentatively TRBD1 (5 bases). V was cut by 0 bases and J by 11 bases, with 10 bases left in between. CDR3 size: 12 residues. Germline assignment: CDR1 LGHNT and CDR2 FRNRAP. The CDR3, as DNA: TGTGCTAGTGGTTTGGTGGGGCGGGACGCTTTCTTT. Its protein is CASGLVGRDAFF.

The chain couples TRBV3-1 (or the pseudogene TRBV3-2) to TRBJ2-5; 8 nucleotides align to TRBD1. The CDR3 spans 14 residues. Trimming at V came to 0 bases and at J to 6 bases, leaving 3 bases not matched to a gene. Germline CDR1 reads LGHDT; CDR2 reads YNNKEL (reference sequence). In DNA form, the CDR3 reads TGTGCCAGCAGCCAAGACAGGGGGCGCCAGACCCAGTACTTC. As protein: CASSQDRGRQTQYF.

This chain links TRBV20-1 with TRBJ2-5; 7 positions agree with TRBD2. Looked up from germline, CDR1 is DFQATT and CDR2 is SNEGSKA (reference sequence). The junction had 5 bases not matched to a gene; V was cut back by 6 bases and J by 10 bases. The CDR3 runs to 10 residues. The CDR3 DNA sequence: TGCAGTGCCCAGAGGGAGGGCCAGTACTTC. Residues: CSAQREGQYF.

The chain carries TRBV7-2 and TRBJ2-3; 14 bases are shared with TRBD2. The CDR3 has 16 amino acids. V trimming: 4 bases; J trimming: 5 bases; junction bases outside the gene matches: 5. From germline, CDR1 is SGHTA and CDR2 FQGNSA. The CDR3 sequence is CASSSRLAGGIDTQYF. For the CDR3, the DNA is TGTGCCAGCAGCTCTCGACTAGCGGGAGGGATAGATACGCAGTATTTT.

J is TRBJ1-4 and V is TRBV12-3 or TRBV12-4, with D possibly matching TRBD1 (6 bases). The CDR3 consists of 13 residues. The germline V and J ends were trimmed by 6 bases and 8 bases, with 13 bases remaining between them. DNA for the CDR3: TGTGCCAGCAGCTCCGGGACACCGGAAAAACTGTTTTTT. This translates into CASSSGTPEKLFF.

This chain joins TRBV5-3 and TRBJ2-7; 8 positions agree with TRBD2. TRBV5-3 is placed among ORFs of uncertain function. There are 14 residues in the CDR3. The V gene end was trimmed by 5 bases and the J gene end by 3 bases; junction bases not matched to a gene: 7. CDR3 bases: TGTGCCAGAAGTTCTCGTAGCGGGGTCTACGAGCAGTACTTC. Translated, it gives CARSSRSGVYEQYF.

The chain joins TRBV2 to TRBJ2-1; the D gene is possibly TRBD2 (6 bases). CDR1 and CDR2 from the germline V gene are SNHLY and FYNNEI. CDR3 length: 12 residues. Trimming took off 8 bases at V and 6 bases at J, with 11 bases between the two ends. The CDR3 loop is CASGLAINEQFF. The CDR3 nucleotides are TGTGCCAGCGGGCTAGCGATCAATGAGCAGTTCTTC.

The rearrangement uses TRBV5-1 and TRBJ1-2; a possible D gene is TRBD1 (5 bases). The CDR3 consists of 16 residues. Germline CDR1 SGHRS, CDR2 YFSETQ. Trimming took 4 bases from V and 4 from J, leaving 20 bases between them. The DNA for the CDR3 is TGCGCCAGCAGCCCCGGTATCCCCAGGGAGGGCTATGGCTACACCTTC. Protein sequence: CASSPGIPREGYGYTF.